Following are 13 T cell receptor beta chains from one sample sequenced in a study of T cells after yellow fever vaccination (dated by TCRdb to between 2019 and 2020). Sample treatment or condition, as interpreted from the label and publication: live attenuated yellow fever vaccine strain. The library was obtained by 5' RACE. The data were produced on an Illumina HiSeq 2500. TCRdb redid the processing of the public reads, applying fastp at Q25 and MiXCR, and retained in-frame beta chains. All rows with the same CDR3 protein become a single entry with the most common DNA and genes. The table for this sample lists about 10,000 distinct CDR3 sequences; under 5.5% of them were counted only once. The ten biggest clones cover roughly 1.5% of the sample. The source material was PBMCs, either bulk or a sorted T-cell subset (CD4+, CD8+, memory, or dextramer-sorted; not recorded which), sampled around 15 days after the first yellow fever vaccination. The receptors derive from a man between 18 and 35 years old who received the YFV17D yellow fever vaccine.

This clonotype was seen ten or more times. The rearrangement links TRBV12-5 to TRBJ1-1; no reliable D call. CDR1 is LGHNT and CDR2 is FRNRAP in the germline V gene. The CDR3 extends over 12 amino acids. V was clipped by 6 bases and J by 1 base, with 6 bases between them. The chain's CDR3 is CASGLENTEAFF. Here the CDR3 DNA reads TGTGCTAGTGGCTTAGAGAACACTGAAGCTTTCTTT.

This clonotype is classed as medium-sized. V gene TRBV20-1 combines with J gene TRBJ1-1; 7 bases match TRBD1. Germline CDR1 is DFQATT and CDR2 is SNEGSKA (reference sequence). J was trimmed by 11 bases and V by 8 bases; bases with no gene match: 8. The CDR3 extends over 10 amino acids. CDR3 sequence (DNA): TGCAGTACAGGGGCAGTGGGCGCTTTCTTT. This codes for CSTGAVGAFF.

This clonotype was seen repeatedly, ten times or more. This rearrangement joins TRBV6-5 to TRBJ2-6; D is uncertain. Trimming pared 9 bases from V and 4 bases from J, leaving 7 bases between. The germline V gene has CDR1 MNHEY and CDR2 SVGAGI. The CDR3 consists of 12 residues. The DNA of the CDR3 is TGTGCCAGTAGTACGGGGGCCAACGTCCTGACTTTC. This encodes CASSTGANVLTF.

By sample share, this clonotype is medium-sized (0.01 to 0.1%). The chain couples TRBV29-1 to TRBJ2-5; D gene unclear. V dropped 4 bases and J dropped 4 bases, with 10 bases sitting between them. Germline V gene lookup returns CDR1 SQVTM and CDR2 ANQGSEA. This CDR3 is 12 amino acids long. CDR3 protein: CSVGVTSETQYF. The CDR3, as DNA: TGCAGCGTTGGAGTCACTTCAGAGACCCAGTACTTC.

Judged by abundance, this clonotype is medium-sized. The chain uses TRBV10-3 and TRBJ2-3; TRBD1 or TRBD2 may be the D gene (5 bases each). The length of the CDR3 is 14 residues. V lost 5 bases, J lost 3 bases, and 12 bases lay in between. Germline CDR1 is ENHRY and CDR2 is SYGVKD. The CDR3 sequence: CAISSTGQTDTQYF. The CDR3 region has the DNA TGTGCCATCAGTTCCACGGGGCAGACAGATACGCAGTATTTT.

This clonotype is labeled as medium-sized. The rearrangement joins TRBV5-1 to TRBJ2-3; D possibly uses TRBD1 or TRBD2 (6 bases each). V was shortened by 2 bases and J by 5 bases, with 12 bases between the two germline ends. Germline-derived CDR1 and CDR2 are SGHRS and YFSETQ. The CDR3 length is 14 residues. The CDR3 sequence: CASSLSGAGDTQYF. The CDR3, as DNA: TGCGCCAGCAGCTTATCGGGGGCCGGAGATACGCAGTATTTT.

This clonotype was seen at least ten times. The chain uses TRBV20-1 and TRBJ2-3; perhaps TRBD1 as D (5 bases). Trimming pared 2 bases from V and 5 bases from J, leaving 20 bases between. The V gene's germline CDR1 is DFQATT and CDR2 SNEGSKA (reference sequence). The CDR3 is made up of 16 amino acids. CDR3 protein: CSARSPPQGFRDTQYF. The CDR3 coding sequence is TGCAGTGCTAGATCCCCCCCGCAGGGATTCAGAGATACGCAGTATTTT.

This clonotype is medium-sized (0.01 to 0.1%) by share. This chain joins TRBV11-1 and TRBJ2-1, with a tentative D call TRBD1 (6 bases). This CDR3 is 15 amino acids long. Germline V gene sequence: CDR1 SGHAT, CDR2 FQDESV (reference sequence). The V end was cut by 4 bases, the J end by 3 bases, with 13 bases between. Here the CDR3 reads CASSSAGVSYNEQFF. As DNA, the CDR3 is TGTGCCAGCAGCTCGGCAGGGGTAAGCTACAATGAGCAGTTCTTC.

The J gene is TRBJ2-2, the V gene TRBV28; 16 bases match TRBD2. The V and J ends lost 8 bases and 3 bases, in that order; junction bases with no gene match: 12. This CDR3 contains 19 residues. Germline CDR1 is MDHEN and CDR2 is SYDVKM. Here the CDR3 DNA reads TGTGCCAGCTGGCCTCCGCCGGGACTAGCGGGGGGGTACACCGGGGAGCTGTTTTTT. Amino acids: CASWPPPGLAGGYTGELFF.

This clonotype is deemed medium-sized. The rearrangement joins TRBV20-1 to TRBJ2-2; D remains unclear. This CDR3 contains 13 residues. The ends were cut back, 4 bases at V and 2 bases at J, with 8 bases in the middle. CDR1 and CDR2 (germline): DFQATT, SNEGSKA (reference sequence). CDR3 nucleotide sequence: TGCAGTGCTACTGAGACCAACACCGGGGAGCTGTTTTTT. This gives the protein CSATETNTGELFF.

By share, this clonotype counts as medium-sized (0.01 to 0.1%). The V gene is TRBV7-2, the J gene TRBJ1-5; D ambiguous. From germline, CDR1 is SGHTA and CDR2 FQGNSA. V was shortened by 1 base and J by 5 bases, with 6 bases between the two germline ends. The CDR3 contains 13 residues. The CDR3 loop is CASSLGMDQPQHF. The CDR3 nucleotides are TGTGCCAGCAGCTTAGGGATGGATCAGCCCCAGCATTTT.

This clonotype was found many times. The chain recombines TRBV6-5 with TRBJ1-2, with TRBD1 identical over 7 bases. J was trimmed by 8 bases and V by 7 bases; bases with no gene match: 10. There are 13 residues in the CDR3. The germline V gene encodes CDR1 MNHEY and CDR2 SVGAGI. The CDR3 loop is CASMPGQRTGYTF. As DNA, the CDR3 is TGTGCCAGCATGCCGGGACAGAGAACCGGCTACACCTTC.

Only a few counts were recorded for this clonotype. The CDR3 bases are TGTGCCTGGGGAGGGCGGGGGGGCCCCGGAGGATCGTTCTTC. Translating gives CAWGGRGGPGGSFF. The J gene is TRBJ2-1, the V gene TRBV30; TRBD2 matches 9 bases. CDR1 is GTSNPN and CDR2 is SVGIG in the germline V gene (reference sequence). The CDR3 loop spans 14 amino acids. V shed 5 bases and J 15 bases; nucleotides not matched to a gene: 17.